The 17 T cell receptor beta chains below were found in one sample sequenced in a study of identifying expanded T cells in peripheral blood. TCRdb's table, derived via immunoSEQ multiplex PCR, lists solely in-frame clones and lacks some. The sample yields around 85,000 clones, 88% seen once. Sequenced: blood. The receptors originated from a person aged 18 to 69 in good health.

V is TRBV4-3 and J is TRBJ1-2, with D possibly being TRBD1 (5 bases). Germline V gene sequence: CDR1 LGHNA, CDR2 YSLEER. Deletions cut 0 bases from V and 4 bases from J, with 9 bases between. The CDR3 runs 14 residues. The DNA of the CDR3 is TGCGCCAGCAGCCAAGATGCGGGGGTCTATGGCTACACCTTC. Protein product: CASSQDAGVYGYTF.

The sample holds a few counts of this clone. The chain is built from TRBV7-9 and TRBJ1-5; 9 positions agree with TRBD1. CDR3 size: 15 residues. Looked up from germline, CDR1 is SEHNR and CDR2 is FQNEAQ (reference sequence). J gave up 6 bases and V 4 bases, and 7 bases lay outside the gene matches. The CDR3 DNA reads TGTGCCAGCAGCTCGTCAAACAGGGGGCTTCAGCCCCAGCATTTT. This sequence encodes CASSSSNRGLQPQHF. The entire variable domain, with the rest obtained from reference TRBV7-9 and TRBJ1-5, is as follows: DTGVSQNPRHKITKRGQNVTFRCDPISEHNRLYWYRQTLGQGPEFLTYFQNEAQLEKSRLLSDRFSAERPKGSFSTLEIQRTEQGDSAMYLCASSSSNRGLQPQHFGDGTRLSIL.

This sequence joins TRBV6-5 and TRBJ2-7; D tentatively reads TRBD1 or TRBD2 (5 bases each). Trimming stripped 2 bases from V and 4 bases from J, with 15 bases between. Germline V gene lookup returns CDR1 MNHEY and CDR2 SVGAGI. The CDR3 has 15 amino acids. The CDR3 region is CASSYERGVGYEQYF. For the CDR3, the DNA is TGTGCCAGCAGTTACGAGAGGGGAGTTGGGTACGAGCAGTACTTC.

V and J are TRBV7-6 and TRBJ2-5; the D is unclear. Germline assignment: CDR1 SGHVS and CDR2 FNYEAQ. The CDR3 has 14 residues. The V end lost 5 bases, the J end lost 1 base, and 11 bases lay between the germline ends. CDR3 coding DNA: TGTGCCAGCAGCCTGGGGATGGGCCAAGAGACCCAGTACTTC. Protein product: CASSLGMGQETQYF. Full variable domain (missing parts from reference TRBV7-6 and TRBJ2-5): GAGVSQSPRYKVTKRGQDVALRCDPISGHVSLYWYRQALGQGPEFLTYFNYEAQQDKSGLPNDRFSAERPEGSISTLTIQRTEQRDSAMYRCASSLGMGQETQYFGPGTRLLVL.

The chain uses TRBV7-9 and TRBJ1-1, with D possibly being TRBD1 (6 bases). Trimming shortened V by 2 bases and J by 1 base, and 11 bases separated the two germline ends. This CDR3 has 15 amino acids. Germline CDR1 SEHNR, CDR2 FQNEAQ (reference sequence). CDR3 sequence (DNA): TGTGCCAGCAGCTTAAACCAGGGGAAGAACACTGAAGCTTTCTTT. Protein sequence: CASSLNQGKNTEAFF.

The J gene is TRBJ2-7, the V gene TRBV20-1, with 7 bases aligning to TRBD1. Unmatched junction bases numbered 0, after V lost 3 bases and J lost 4 bases. The CDR3 is 11 residues long. CDR1 is DFQATT and CDR2 is SNEGSKA in the germline V gene (reference sequence). CDR3 loop: CSARTGYEQYF. In DNA, the CDR3 is TGCAGTGCTAGGACAGGGTACGAGCAGTACTTC.

The chain joins TRBV11-1 to TRBJ1-2; TRBD1 is a possible D gene (6 bases). The V gene lost 1 base and the J gene lost 4 bases, with 16 bases spanning the gap. CDR1 and CDR2 (germline): SGHAT, FQDESV (reference sequence). The CDR3 extends over 16 amino acids. The CDR3 loop is CASSLGVGGSLYGYTF. DNA of the CDR3: TGTGCCAGCAGCTTAGGAGTCGGGGGCTCTCTCTATGGCTACACCTTC.

This clone was detected only a few times. This chain connects TRBV5-3 to TRBJ2-3; D not resolved. TRBV5-3 has ORF status, its function being uncertain. The CDR3 consists of 14 residues. V lost 4 bases and J lost 3, with 12 bases in between. The CDR3 DNA reads as TGTGCCAGAAGCCCCCCCCGGCCGACAGATACGCAGTATTTT. It encodes CARSPPRPTDTQYF.

V usage is TRBV11-3 and J usage is TRBJ2-1; D possibly uses TRBD1 or TRBD2 (5 bases each). CDR3 length equals 15 residues. Germline V CDR1 and CDR2: SGHNT, YENEEA. Trimming left V 4 bases short and J 1 base short, with 11 bases between. CDR3 in amino acids: CASSSGTGSYNEQFF. The DNA for the CDR3 is TGTGCCAGCAGCTCCGGGACGGGGTCCTACAATGAGCAGTTCTTC.

This clone was seen only once. The chain combines TRBV10-3 with TRBJ2-3, with TRBD2 matching over 8 bases. CDR3 length equals 17 residues. Germline V CDR1 and CDR2: ENHRY, SYGVKD. V lost 6 bases and J lost 5; bases outside the gene matches: 16. The CDR3 region has the DNA TGTGCCATCAGCCTAAGTCTCGCGGGGGGAATGAGAGATACGCAGTATTTT. Translation gives CAISLSLAGGMRDTQYF.

The chain employs TRBV11-2 and TRBJ2-5; 9 bases fit TRBD1. Trimming removed 6 bases from V and 1 base from J; junction bases left unmatched: 6. CDR1 SGHAT and CDR2 FQNNGV come from the germline V gene. The CDR3 totals 15 residues. CDR3 sequence (DNA): TGTGCCAGCAGAACACTGACAGGGGGCCAAGAGACCCAGTACTTC. Its translation: CASRTLTGGQETQYF. Full variable domain (rest looked up from reference TRBV11-2 and TRBJ2-5): EAGVAQSPRYKIIEKRQSVAFWCNPISGHATLYWYQQILGQGPKLLIQFQNNGVVDDSQLPKDRFSAERLKGVDSTLKIQPAKLEDSAVYLCASRTLTGGQETQYFGPGTRLLVL.

The chain links TRBV7-9 to TRBJ1-6; D is unresolved. Trimming stripped 4 bases from V and 0 bases from J, with 4 bases between. Germline CDR1 is SEHNR and CDR2 is FQNEAQ (reference sequence). The CDR3 loop spans 14 amino acids. In DNA form, the CDR3 reads TGTGCCAGCAGCTCTAGCTCCTATAATTCACCCCTCCACTTT. Protein: CASSSSSYNSPLHF.

V and J are TRBV29-1 and TRBJ1-3; D unclear. V lost 0 bases to trimming and J lost 9 bases, with 12 bases between them. CDR1 is SQVTM and CDR2 is ANQGSEA in the germline V gene. CDR3 size: 13 residues. DNA of the CDR3: TGCAGCGTTGAAGAAAACACCGCCTCCACCATATATTTT. The encoded protein is CSVEENTASTIYF.

The chain couples TRBV19 to TRBJ2-5; 8 bases are a match to TRBD2. There are 15 residues in the CDR3. The ends lost 0 bases at V and 5 bases at J; junction bases unmatched: 5. Germline values: CDR1 LNHDA, CDR2 SQIVND (reference sequence). The CDR3 spells CASSIDGSGAETQYF. The DNA of the CDR3 is TGTGCCAGTAGTATAGATGGTAGCGGGGCGGAGACCCAGTACTTC.

V is TRBV18 and J is TRBJ2-1, with D unresolved. Between the trimmed V and J ends, which lost 0 bases and 8 bases, there was a span of 14 bases. Per the germline V gene, CDR1 is KGHSH and CDR2 is LQKENI. The CDR3 has 15 residues. The CDR3 coding sequence is TGTGCCAGCTCACCACCGAAGGGAATTCGCGATGAGCAGTTCTTC. Its protein is CASSPPKGIRDEQFF.

This clone has just a few counts. This chain links TRBV10-3 with TRBJ1-5, with TRBD1 as a possible D gene (6 bases). This CDR3 contains 15 residues. Trimming stripped 0 bases from V and 0 bases from J, with 6 bases between. Germline loops: CDR1 ENHRY, CDR2 SYGVKD. The CDR3 spells CAISESGASNQPQHF. CDR3 bases: TGTGCCATCAGTGAGTCGGGGGCTAGCAATCAGCCCCAGCATTTT.

The CDR3 DNA reads as TGTGCCTGGAGCGTCCGGGGGGCCGGCGGCTACACCTTC. The encoded protein is CAWSVRGAGGYTF. The chain joins TRBV30 to TRBJ1-2, with D possibly being TRBD1 (6 bases). V was cut by 3 bases and J by 8 bases, with 16 bases left in between. Germline CDR1 and CDR2: GTSNPN and SVGIG (reference sequence). The length of the CDR3 is 13 residues.